A single TCR beta chain is shown here with its context. What it recognizes is unknown. The CDR3 length is 15 residues. V was trimmed by 4 bases and J by 0 bases, leaving 13 bases between them. Germline values: CDR1 MGHRA, CDR2 YSYEKL. This specimen belongs to a study of neoadjuvant anti-PD-1 for oral cavity cancer. Study context: Patients without progression received a fourth nivolumab dose around day 43, then surgical resection on days 50-56. The study, taken as a whole, reports: TCR analyses covered only three patients per response group.

Sequenced by immunoSEQ multiplex PCR; TCRdb stores in-frame clones only, minus some. The sample shows 35,000 to 50,000 clones, approximately 80% of them seen only once. As to time point: after neoadjuvant nivolumab, at surgical resection. The patients had HPV-negative, locally advanced oral cavity squamous cell carcinoma. Analysis of PBMCs was direct, with no culture step. The input for sequencing was PBMCs, taken after nivolumab (anti-PD-1) treatment. The rearrangement links TRBV4-1 to TRBJ2-7, with no clear D. The TCR sequence derives from a person aged 40 to 85 with oral cavity squamous cell carcinoma. In DNA form, the CDR3 reads TGCGCCAGCAGCCTTCAAAAGGGAAGCTCCTACGAGCAGTACTTC. It yields the protein CASSLQKGSSYEQYF.